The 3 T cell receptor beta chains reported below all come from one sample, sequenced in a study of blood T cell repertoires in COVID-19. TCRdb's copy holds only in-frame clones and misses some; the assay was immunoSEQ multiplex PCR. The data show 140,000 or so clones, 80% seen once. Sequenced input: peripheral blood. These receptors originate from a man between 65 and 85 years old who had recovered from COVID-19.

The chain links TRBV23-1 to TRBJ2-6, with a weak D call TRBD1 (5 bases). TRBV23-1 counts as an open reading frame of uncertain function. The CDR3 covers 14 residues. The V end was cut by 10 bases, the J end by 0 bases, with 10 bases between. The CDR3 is CAIQVFSGANVLTF. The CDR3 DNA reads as TGCGCCATACAGGTTTTCTCTGGGGCCAACGTCCTGACTTTC.

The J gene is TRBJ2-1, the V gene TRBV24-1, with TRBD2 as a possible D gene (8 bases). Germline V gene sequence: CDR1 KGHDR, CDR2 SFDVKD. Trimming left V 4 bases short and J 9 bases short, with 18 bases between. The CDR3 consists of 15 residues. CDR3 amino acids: CATSETGTSSGEQFF. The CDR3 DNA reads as TGTGCCACCAGTGAGACAGGGACTAGTTCGGGTGAGCAGTTCTTC.

The CDR3 sequence: CASSGQGTNYNEQFF. DNA for the CDR3: TGTGCCAGCAGCGGACAGGGTACAAACTACAATGAGCAGTTCTTC. This chain joins TRBV9 and TRBJ2-1, with 7 bases that match TRBD1. V was pared by 3 bases and J by 3 bases, with 6 bases of the junction left unmatched. Looked up from germline, CDR1 is SGDLS and CDR2 is YYNGEE. The CDR3 sequence is 15 residues long.